This entry is about one T cell receptor (beta chain). It lacks a known antigen. The junction and the germline gene differ at one end; a read error may be behind it. No treatment had been received by any patient before thyroid surgery. Patient clinical samples collected from about 2012 to 2018 were retrospectively analysed using T-cell receptor beta sequencing. The protocol used for the library was PCR. The sequencer listed for this sample is Illumina HiSeq 4000. High-throughput sequencing was used to profile the TCR beta-chain CDR3 region of each patient. As for the authors' bioinformatics: Drawing on CDR3 differences between clinicopathological groups, the researchers built a classifier meant to tell apart patients with distant-metastatic papillary thyroid cancer. Repertoire diversity was assessed with the Shannon index, and tumor-blood repertoire similarity with the Morisita-Horn index. In-frame beta chains were kept once TCRdb had trimmed the public reads at Q25 with fastp and called clones with MiXCR. TCRdb's processing, not the authors', yielded these V and J calls. The sample contains some 26,000 clones, approximately 24% of them found a single time. Approximately 20% of the sample is in the top ten clones.

This sample is part of a study of metastatic and nonmetastatic thyroid tumors (dated by TCRdb to 2020 to 2021). Broadly, across the study: For patients with malignant and with benign thyroid disease, the researchers compared repertoires between peripheral blood samples and tumor or nodule tissue samples. The full study reports these points: In both blood and tumor samples, malignant tumors were reported to have significantly higher TCR beta diversity than benign nodules.

For CDR1 and CDR2, the germline V gene lists MGHRA and YSYEKL. The CDR3 has 15 amino acids, counting the end cysteine and phenylalanine. Only the CDR3 DNA is retained, 45 bases long and in frame from the first base. The receptor was derived from a male donor with papillary thyroid cancer or a benign thyroid nodule (not recorded which). Some clones in this sample may be carry-over from other donors' samples. Material: blood. The chain employs TRBV4-1 and TRBJ2-7; the D segment may tentatively be TRBD1 or TRBD2, each giving 5 matched bases. The DNA sequence is given as TGTGCCAGCAGCCCGGCCCCGGGGCATCTATACGAGCATTACTTC. Its protein reads: CASSPAPGHLYEHYF.